A selection of T cell receptor beta chains follows, all from one sample in a study of cytomegalovirus exposure and HLA in healthy donors. The table came from immunoSEQ multiplex PCR; TCRdb's copy has only in-frame clones and leaves some out. This table holds about 190,000 clones, roughly four fifths found once. What was sequenced was PBMCs. These receptors originate from a woman aged 18 to 35 in good health and CMV-seropositive. CDR3s include the opening cysteine and the closing phenylalanine or tryptophan. Fields, in order: CDR3 protein, CDR3 DNA, V gene, J gene, clone size, D gene. D genes are given only for firm matches. Where a row states a size, it is once, few, many or the class of an expanded clone; other rows omit it.

cdr3_aa: CASSQTGDRVTEQYF; cdr3_nt: TGTGCCAGCAGCCAAACCGGGGACAGGGTAACCGAGCAGTACTTC; v_call: TRBV9; j_call: TRBJ2-7; clone_size: once; d_call: TRBD1
cdr3_aa: CASSFADRSSGNTIYF; cdr3_nt: TGCGCCAGCAGCTTCGCAGACAGAAGCTCTGGAAACACCATATATTTT; v_call: TRBV5-1; j_call: TRBJ1-3; clone_size: -; d_call: -
cdr3_aa: CASSPPTGSYEQYF; cdr3_nt: TGTGCCAGCTCACCACCGACAGGGTCTTACGAGCAGTACTTC; v_call: TRBV18; j_call: TRBJ2-7; clone_size: -; d_call: TRBD1
cdr3_aa: CASSVGDSSEQYF; cdr3_nt: TGTGCCAGCAGCGTAGGAGACAGTTCCGAGCAGTACTTC; v_call: TRBV9; j_call: TRBJ2-7; clone_size: few; d_call: -
cdr3_aa: CASSLAMRRGGETQYF; cdr3_nt: TGCGCCAGCAGCTTGGCCATGCGGCGGGGAGGCGAGACCCAGTACTTC; v_call: TRBV5-1; j_call: TRBJ2-5; clone_size: -; d_call: -
cdr3_aa: CASSFTRQGASYEQYF; cdr3_nt: TGTGCCAGCAGCTTTACAAGACAGGGGGCGTCCTACGAGCAGTACTTC; v_call: TRBV5-5; j_call: TRBJ2-7; clone_size: -; d_call: TRBD1
cdr3_aa: CASSRAGTEPYEQYF; cdr3_nt: TGTGCCAGCAGCAGGGCCGGGACAGAGCCCTACGAGCAGTACTTC; v_call: TRBV5-4; j_call: TRBJ2-7; clone_size: -; d_call: TRBD1
cdr3_aa: CASSVATGYEQFF; cdr3_nt: TGTGCCAGCAGCGTAGCTACGGGTTACGAGCAGTTCTTC; v_call: TRBV9; j_call: TRBJ2-1; clone_size: -; d_call: -
cdr3_aa: CASGEAPAYEQYF; cdr3_nt: TGTGCCAGCGGTGAAGCCCCCGCCTACGAGCAGTACTTC; v_call: TRBV6-5; j_call: TRBJ2-7; clone_size: -; d_call: -
cdr3_aa: CASSWEPGQGATEAFF; cdr3_nt: TGTGCCAGCAGCTGGGAACCGGGACAGGGCGCCACTGAAGCTTTCTTT; v_call: TRBV5-6; j_call: TRBJ1-1; clone_size: once; d_call: TRBD1
cdr3_aa: CASSEADFSGNTIYF; cdr3_nt: TGTGCCAGCAGTGAAGCAGACTTCTCTGGAAACACCATATATTTT; v_call: TRBV2; j_call: TRBJ1-3; clone_size: -; d_call: -
cdr3_aa: CASSETGNSPLHF; cdr3_nt: TGTGCCAGCAGTGAGACAGGGAATTCACCCCTCCACTTT; v_call: TRBV6-4; j_call: TRBJ1-6; clone_size: -; d_call: TRBD1
cdr3_aa: CASSSGTGGEKLFF; cdr3_nt: TGTGCCAGCAGCTCCGGGACAGGGGGAGAAAAACTGTTTTTT; v_call: TRBV7-3; j_call: TRBJ1-4; clone_size: few; d_call: TRBD1
cdr3_aa: CASSEGPGAFGYTF; cdr3_nt: TGTGCCAGCAGTGAAGGTCCTGGGGCTTTTGGCTACACCTTC; v_call: TRBV6-1; j_call: TRBJ1-2; clone_size: -; d_call: -
cdr3_aa: CASRLSAGRQTQYF; cdr3_nt: TGTGCCAGCAGATTATCGGCGGGGCGGCAGACCCAGTACTTC; v_call: TRBV6-5; j_call: TRBJ2-5; clone_size: -; d_call: -
cdr3_aa: CASSHFAYNSPLHF; cdr3_nt: TGTGCCAGCAGCCATTTTGCGTATAATTCACCCCTCCACTTT; v_call: TRBV14; j_call: TRBJ1-6; clone_size: -; d_call: -
cdr3_aa: CSAQGQTGEKLFF; cdr3_nt: TGCAGCGCTCAAGGCCAGACGGGGGAAAAACTGTTTTTT; v_call: TRBV29-1; j_call: TRBJ1-4; clone_size: -; d_call: -
cdr3_aa: CASSLGLLEQFF; cdr3_nt: TGTGCCAGCAGTCTCGGACTCCTAGAGCAGTTCTTC; v_call: TRBV7-2; j_call: TRBJ2-1; clone_size: -; d_call: -
cdr3_aa: CASSWGSGEGKETQYF; cdr3_nt: TGTGCCAGCAGTTGGGGTAGCGGGGAGGGGAAGGAGACCCAGTACTTC; v_call: TRBV27; j_call: TRBJ2-5; clone_size: -; d_call: TRBD2
cdr3_aa: CASSEKYEQYF; cdr3_nt: TGTGCCAGCAGCGAGAAATACGAGCAGTACTTC; v_call: TRBV7-2; j_call: TRBJ2-7; clone_size: many; d_call: -
cdr3_aa: CASTWGGATLNTEAFF; cdr3_nt: TGTGCCAGCACCTGGGGCGGGGCGACCCTGAACACTGAAGCTTTCTTT; v_call: TRBV28; j_call: TRBJ1-1; clone_size: -; d_call: -
cdr3_aa: CASSLGHLNTEAFF; cdr3_nt: TGTGCCAGCAGCTTAGGACACTTGAACACTGAAGCTTTCTTT; v_call: TRBV7-2; j_call: TRBJ1-1; clone_size: -; d_call: -
cdr3_aa: CASSFFSSYNSPLHF; cdr3_nt: TGTGCCAGCAGCTTCTTCAGCTCCTATAATTCACCCCTCCACTTT; v_call: TRBV7-9; j_call: TRBJ1-6; clone_size: -; d_call: -
cdr3_aa: CASSTLAGTQYF; cdr3_nt: TGTGCCAGTAGTACACTAGCTGGGACCCAGTACTTC; v_call: TRBV19; j_call: TRBJ2-5; clone_size: -; d_call: -
cdr3_aa: CASSWTESTDTQYF; cdr3_nt: TGCGCCAGCAGCTGGACAGAAAGCACAGATACGCAGTATTTT; v_call: TRBV5-1; j_call: TRBJ2-3; clone_size: -; d_call: -
cdr3_aa: CASSLGARNTEAFF; cdr3_nt: TGTGCCAGCAGCTTAGGTGCCAGGAACACTGAAGCTTTCTTT; v_call: TRBV7-9; j_call: TRBJ1-1; clone_size: -; d_call: -
cdr3_aa: CASSRTSVNEQFF; cdr3_nt: TGTGCCAGCAGCCGTACTAGTGTCAATGAGCAGTTCTTC; v_call: TRBV11-3; j_call: TRBJ2-1; clone_size: -; d_call: -
cdr3_aa: CAISRDRGGAEAFF; cdr3_nt: TGTGCCATCAGCCGGGACCGGGGGGGGGCTGAAGCTTTCTTT; v_call: TRBV10-3; j_call: TRBJ1-1; clone_size: -; d_call: -
cdr3_aa: CASSWGTEGGYTF; cdr3_nt: TGTGCCAGCAGCTGGGGGACGGAGGGTGGCTACACCTTC; v_call: TRBV5-6; j_call: TRBJ1-2; clone_size: -; d_call: -